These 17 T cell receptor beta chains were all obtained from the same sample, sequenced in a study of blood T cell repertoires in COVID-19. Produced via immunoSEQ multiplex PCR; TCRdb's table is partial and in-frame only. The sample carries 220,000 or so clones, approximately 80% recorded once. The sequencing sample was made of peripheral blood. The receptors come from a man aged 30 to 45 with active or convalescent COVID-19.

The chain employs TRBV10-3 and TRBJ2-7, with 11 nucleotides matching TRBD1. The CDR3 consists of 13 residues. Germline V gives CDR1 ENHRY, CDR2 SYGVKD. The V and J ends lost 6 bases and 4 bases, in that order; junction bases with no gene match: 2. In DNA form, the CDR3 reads TGTGCCATCAGGGGACAGGGGGGGTACGAGCAGTACTTC. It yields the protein CAIRGQGGYEQYF.

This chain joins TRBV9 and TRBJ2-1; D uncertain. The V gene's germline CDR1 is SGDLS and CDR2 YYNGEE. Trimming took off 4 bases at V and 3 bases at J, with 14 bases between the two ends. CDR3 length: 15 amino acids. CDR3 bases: TGTGCCAGCAGCCTCGACTCGCTACTCTACAATGAGCAGTTCTTC. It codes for CASSLDSLLYNEQFF. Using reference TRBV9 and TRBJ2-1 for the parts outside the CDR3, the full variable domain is DSGVTQTPKHLITATGQRVTLRCSPRSGDLSVYWYQQSLDQGLQFLIQYYNGEERAKGNILERFSAQQFPDLHSELNLSSLELGDSALYFCASSLDSLLYNEQFFGPGTRLTVL.

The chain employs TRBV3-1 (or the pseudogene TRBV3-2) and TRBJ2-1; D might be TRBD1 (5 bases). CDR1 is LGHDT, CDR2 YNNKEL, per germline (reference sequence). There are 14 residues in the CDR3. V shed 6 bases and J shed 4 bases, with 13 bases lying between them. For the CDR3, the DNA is TGTGCCAGCAGGACAGTGGGGAAATACAATGAGCAGTTCTTC. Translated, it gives CASRTVGKYNEQFF.

CDR3: CASSPLPGQGPNSPLHF. CDR3 nucleotides: TGCGCCAGCAGCCCTCTCCCGGGACAGGGCCCAAATTCACCCCTCCACTTT. V and J are TRBV4-1 and TRBJ1-6; 9 bases fit TRBD1. Per the germline V gene, CDR1 is MGHRA and CDR2 is YSYEKL. The CDR3 totals 17 residues. V lost 4 bases, J lost 7 bases, and 11 bases stayed unmatched.

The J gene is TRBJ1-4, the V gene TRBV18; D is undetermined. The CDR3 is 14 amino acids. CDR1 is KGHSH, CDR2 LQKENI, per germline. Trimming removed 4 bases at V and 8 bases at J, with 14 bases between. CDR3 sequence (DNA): TGTGCCAGCTCACGCACCCCCGGCGGCGAAAAACTGTTTTTT. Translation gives CASSRTPGGEKLFF.

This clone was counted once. In DNA form, the CDR3 reads TGCAGCGTTGTAGCAAACGGCTACACCTTC. This encodes CSVVANGYTF. V usage is TRBV29-1 and J usage is TRBJ1-2; D is uncertain. Per the germline V gene, CDR1 is SQVTM and CDR2 is ANQGSEA. The ends were cut back, 4 bases at V and 8 bases at J, with 8 bases in the middle. This CDR3 comprises 10 residues.

Here the CDR3 reads CASSLAETGDYGYTF. As DNA, the CDR3 is TGTGCCAGCAGCTTAGCGGAAACAGGGGACTATGGCTACACCTTC. The V gene is TRBV7-9, the J gene TRBJ1-2; 7 bases agree with TRBD1. CDR3 length: 15 amino acids. Trimming removed 0 bases from V and 3 bases from J; junction bases left unmatched: 4. Per the germline V gene, CDR1 is SEHNR and CDR2 is FQNEAQ (reference sequence).

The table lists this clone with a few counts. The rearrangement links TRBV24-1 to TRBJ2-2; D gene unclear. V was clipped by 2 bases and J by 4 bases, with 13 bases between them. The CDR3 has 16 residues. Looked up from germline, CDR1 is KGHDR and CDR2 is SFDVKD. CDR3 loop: CATSDSEARVTGELFF. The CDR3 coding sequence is TGTGCCACCAGTGATTCAGAGGCCCGGGTCACCGGGGAGCTGTTTTTT.

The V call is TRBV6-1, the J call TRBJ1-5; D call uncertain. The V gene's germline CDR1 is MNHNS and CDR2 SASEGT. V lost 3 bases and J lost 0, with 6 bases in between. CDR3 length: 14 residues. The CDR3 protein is CASSEQYSNQPQHF. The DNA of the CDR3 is TGTGCCAGCAGTGAGCAGTATAGCAATCAGCCCCAGCATTTT.

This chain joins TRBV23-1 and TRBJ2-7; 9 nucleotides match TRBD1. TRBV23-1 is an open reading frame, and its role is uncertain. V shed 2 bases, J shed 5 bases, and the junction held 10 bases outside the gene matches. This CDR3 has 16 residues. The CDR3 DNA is TGCGCCAGCAGTCAACGAAGAACAGGGGGCATCCACGAGCAGTACTTC. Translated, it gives CASSQRRTGGIHEQYF.

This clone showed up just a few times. CDR3 sequence reads: CASSDMFTGELFF. The CDR3 DNA reads as TGTGCCAGCAGTGATATGTTCACCGGGGAGCTGTTTTTT. This rearrangement joins TRBV2 to TRBJ2-2, with D hard to call. V lost 3 bases, J lost 4 bases, and 6 bases lay in between. CDR3 length: 13 amino acids. In germline, CDR1 is SNHLY, CDR2 FYNNEI.

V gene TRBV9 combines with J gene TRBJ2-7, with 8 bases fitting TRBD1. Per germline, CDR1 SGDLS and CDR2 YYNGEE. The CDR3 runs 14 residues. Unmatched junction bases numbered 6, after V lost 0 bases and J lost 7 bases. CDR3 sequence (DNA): TGTGCCAGCAGCGTAGGGCCAGGGGGCGATGAGCAGTACTTC. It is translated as CASSVGPGGDEQYF.

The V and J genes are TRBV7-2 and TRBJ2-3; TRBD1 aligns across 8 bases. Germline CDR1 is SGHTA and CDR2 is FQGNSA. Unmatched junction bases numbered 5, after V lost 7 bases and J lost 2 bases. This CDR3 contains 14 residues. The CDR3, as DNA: TGTGCCAGCATTAGGGACAGGTACACAGATACGCAGTATTTT. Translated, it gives CASIRDRYTDTQYF.

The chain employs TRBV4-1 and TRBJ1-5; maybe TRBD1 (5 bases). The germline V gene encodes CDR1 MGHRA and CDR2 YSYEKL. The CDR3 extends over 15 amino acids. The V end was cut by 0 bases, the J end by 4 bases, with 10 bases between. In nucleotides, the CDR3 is TGCGCCAGCAGCCAAGATCCCAGGGAAAATCAGCCCCAGCATTTT. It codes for CASSQDPRENQPQHF.

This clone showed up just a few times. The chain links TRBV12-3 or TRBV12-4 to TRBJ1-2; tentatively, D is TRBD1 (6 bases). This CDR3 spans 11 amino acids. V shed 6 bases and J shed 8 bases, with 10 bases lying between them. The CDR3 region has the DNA TGTGCCAGCAGCACAGGGAACGGCTACACCTTC. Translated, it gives CASSTGNGYTF.

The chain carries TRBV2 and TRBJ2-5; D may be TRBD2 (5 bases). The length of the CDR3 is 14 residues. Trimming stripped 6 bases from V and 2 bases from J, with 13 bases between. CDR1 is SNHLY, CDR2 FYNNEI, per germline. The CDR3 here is CASSRSPGQETQYF. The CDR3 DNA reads TGTGCCAGCAGCCGATCCCCGGGGCAAGAGACCCAGTACTTC.

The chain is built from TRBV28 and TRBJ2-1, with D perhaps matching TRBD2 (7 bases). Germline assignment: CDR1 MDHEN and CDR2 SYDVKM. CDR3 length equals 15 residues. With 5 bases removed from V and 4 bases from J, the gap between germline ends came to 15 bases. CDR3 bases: TGTGCCAGCAGTGGAGGGGGGGTTAATTACAATGAGCAGTTCTTC. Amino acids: CASSGGGVNYNEQFF.